These T cell receptor beta chains were read from a single sample in a study of T cells after yellow fever vaccination. A single record per CDR3 protein comes from TCRdb applying MiXCR to the 5' RACE reads. The sample lists around 72,000 distinct CDR3 sequences, around 7% occurring once. The sample consisted of CD8+ T cells sorted from PBMCs, taken about 10 days after the first yellow fever vaccination. The receptor set was obtained from a man between 18 and 35 years old who received the YFV17D yellow fever vaccine. The CDR3 runs from the conserved cysteine through the conserved F or W. The order of the fields is J gene, clone size, D gene, V gene, CDR3 DNA, CDR3 protein. A D gene is named only where the DNA matches it firmly. Some rows have no size entry. The others give once, few or many, or a class for an expanded clone.

J gene: TRBJ1-2
clone size: many
D gene: NA
V gene: TRBV29-1
CDR3 DNA: TGCAGCGTTGAATGGGCAGGGATGAACTATGGCTACACCTTC
CDR3 protein: CSVEWAGMNYGYTF

J gene: TRBJ1-2
clone size: NA
D gene: NA
V gene: TRBV6-6
CDR3 DNA: TGTGCCAGCCGTGAGGTGAACGGCTACACCTTC
CDR3 protein: CASREVNGYTF

J gene: TRBJ2-3
clone size: many
D gene: TRBD1
V gene: TRBV4-3
CDR3 DNA: TGCGCCAGCGGGACAGGGAGGGACACAGATACGCAGTATTTT
CDR3 protein: CASGTGRDTDTQYF

J gene: TRBJ1-1
clone size: many
D gene: NA
V gene: TRBV6-2/TRBV6-3
CDR3 DNA: TGTGCCAGCAGAGTCGGCGCGACGTTTACTGAAGCTTTCTTT
CDR3 protein: CASRVGATFTEAFF

J gene: TRBJ2-5
clone size: many
D gene: NA
V gene: TRBV6-6
CDR3 DNA: TGTGCCAGCGGCGCTCCCCAGTACTTC
CDR3 protein: CASGAPQYF

J gene: TRBJ1-5
clone size: few
D gene: NA
V gene: TRBV20-1
CDR3 DNA: TGCAGTGCCCAGGAGAACAGGGCGCTTGCATATAGCAATCAGCCCCAGCATTTT
CDR3 protein: CSAQENRALAYSNQPQHF

J gene: TRBJ2-5
clone size: NA
D gene: TRBD2
V gene: TRBV4-1
CDR3 DNA: TGCGTCAGCAGCCAATGGGGGAGGGTCAGTGGGGAGACCCAGTACTTC
CDR3 protein: CVSSQWGRVSGETQYF

J gene: TRBJ2-2
clone size: many
D gene: TRBD1
V gene: TRBV12-3/TRBV12-4
CDR3 DNA: TGTGCCAGCAGTCAGGGGACAGGAAACACCGGGGAGCTGTTTTTT
CDR3 protein: CASSQGTGNTGELFF

J gene: TRBJ2-3
clone size: few
D gene: NA
V gene: TRBV21-1
CDR3 DNA: TGTGCCAGCAGCAAACGGCTTGCGGGAGATAGCACAGATACGCAGTATTTT
CDR3 protein: CASSKRLAGDSTDTQYF

J gene: TRBJ2-1
clone size: many
D gene: TRBD2
V gene: TRBV12-3/TRBV12-4
CDR3 DNA: TGTGCCAGCAGTGTACTAGCGGGGGCCTACAATGAGCAGTTCTTC
CDR3 protein: CASSVLAGAYNEQFF

J gene: TRBJ1-2
clone size: many
D gene: NA
V gene: TRBV4-1
CDR3 DNA: TGCGCCAGCAGCCCACTGGGAGTAAACTATGGCTACACCTTC
CDR3 protein: CASSPLGVNYGYTF

J gene: TRBJ1-1
clone size: NA
D gene: NA
V gene: TRBV7-6
CDR3 DNA: TGTGCCAGCAGCTTAGGAAGGACAGCGAACACTGAAGCTTTCTTT
CDR3 protein: CASSLGRTANTEAFF

J gene: TRBJ2-7
clone size: many
D gene: NA
V gene: TRBV27
CDR3 DNA: TGTGCCAGCAGTCCCGAAGCCAGGAGCTACTACTACGAGCAGTACTTC
CDR3 protein: CASSPEARSYYYEQYF

J gene: TRBJ1-1
clone size: many
D gene: TRBD1
V gene: TRBV12-3/TRBV12-4
CDR3 DNA: TGTGCCAGCAGCCTTGGACAGGGGATAACGGGATCCTTCTTT
CDR3 protein: CASSLGQGITGSFF

J gene: TRBJ2-7
clone size: many
D gene: NA
V gene: TRBV4-1
CDR3 DNA: TGCGCCAGCAGCCAATATTGGACCGAGAGCTCCTACGAGCAGTACTTC
CDR3 protein: CASSQYWTESSYEQYF

J gene: TRBJ2-1
clone size: few
D gene: NA
V gene: TRBV11-2
CDR3 DNA: TGTGCCAGCAGCTCGCGCTCCTACAATGAGCAGTTCTTC
CDR3 protein: CASSSRSYNEQFF

J gene: TRBJ2-2
clone size: NA
D gene: NA
V gene: TRBV4-1
CDR3 DNA: TGCGCCAGCAGCCAAGATGGAGGGACCGGGGAGCTGTTTTTT
CDR3 protein: CASSQDGGTGELFF

J gene: TRBJ1-1
clone size: few
D gene: NA
V gene: TRBV6-2/TRBV6-3
CDR3 DNA: TGTGCCAGCTACCCGGGGGACGGGGAGATCCGGTGGACTGAAGCTTTCTTT
CDR3 protein: CASYPGDGEIRWTEAFF

J gene: TRBJ1-5
clone size: many
D gene: NA
V gene: TRBV18
CDR3 DNA: TGTGCCAGCTCCCTTATGGGTCCTCCTCCCAGGCCCCAGCATTTT
CDR3 protein: CASSLMGPPPRPQHF

J gene: TRBJ2-3
clone size: many
D gene: TRBD1
V gene: TRBV18
CDR3 DNA: TGTGCCAGCTCAGCACAGGGGGCGGATAGCACAGATACGCAGTATTTT
CDR3 protein: CASSAQGADSTDTQYF

J gene: TRBJ1-3
clone size: many
D gene: NA
V gene: TRBV12-3/TRBV12-4
CDR3 DNA: TGTGCCAGCAGTTTCACATTCGTACGGGGGGCTGGAAACACCATATATTTT
CDR3 protein: CASSFTFVRGAGNTIYF

J gene: TRBJ2-2
clone size: many
D gene: NA
V gene: TRBV4-1
CDR3 DNA: TGCGCCAGCAGCAGTAAGGGGACGGAGACGAACACCGGGGAGCTGTTTTTT
CDR3 protein: CASSSKGTETNTGELFF

J gene: TRBJ1-2
clone size: NA
D gene: NA
V gene: TRBV27
CDR3 DNA: TGTGCCAGCAGTCCCGGGCTACGGAACTATGGCTACACCTTC
CDR3 protein: CASSPGLRNYGYTF

J gene: TRBJ1-2
clone size: few
D gene: TRBD1
V gene: TRBV4-1
CDR3 DNA: TGCGCCAGCAGCCAAGAGGGGACAGGGTCGAGCTATGGCTACACCTTC
CDR3 protein: CASSQEGTGSSYGYTF

J gene: TRBJ1-1
clone size: many
D gene: NA
V gene: TRBV12-3/TRBV12-4
CDR3 DNA: TGTGCCAGCAACCGACAGAGGAACACTGAAGCTTTCTTT
CDR3 protein: CASNRQRNTEAFF

J gene: TRBJ2-3
clone size: few
D gene: NA
V gene: TRBV9
CDR3 DNA: TGTGCCAGCAGCGTAGGGGGGACAACTACCACAGATACGCAGTATTTT
CDR3 protein: CASSVGGTTTTDTQYF

J gene: TRBJ1-6
clone size: few
D gene: NA
V gene: TRBV27
CDR3 DNA: TGTGCCAGCAGTTTATCTCGCAGGGTTAATTCACCCCTCCACTTT
CDR3 protein: CASSLSRRVNSPLHF

J gene: TRBJ1-1
clone size: many
D gene: NA
V gene: TRBV7-8
CDR3 DNA: TGTGCCAGCAGCTTAGTCGTCGGGAACACTGAAGCTTTCTTT
CDR3 protein: CASSLVVGNTEAFF

J gene: TRBJ2-6
clone size: NA
D gene: NA
V gene: TRBV19
CDR3 DNA: TGTGCCAGTAGTATTCGGGGAACCTCTGGGGCCAACGTCCTGACTTTC
CDR3 protein: CASSIRGTSGANVLTF

J gene: TRBJ2-5
clone size: many
D gene: NA
V gene: TRBV13
CDR3 DNA: TGTGCCAGCAGCAACTCTGGGGAGACCCAGTACTTC
CDR3 protein: CASSNSGETQYF

J gene: TRBJ2-3
clone size: many
D gene: NA
V gene: TRBV7-9
CDR3 DNA: TGTGCCAGCACCCACCCTGTCTTGGGGGAAGAGGATACGCAGTATTTT
CDR3 protein: CASTHPVLGEEDTQYF

J gene: TRBJ1-5
clone size: NA
D gene: NA
V gene: TRBV7-2
CDR3 DNA: TGTGCCAGCAGCTTAAGTCAGGGCCGGAATCAGCCCCAGCATTTT
CDR3 protein: CASSLSQGRNQPQHF

J gene: TRBJ2-3
clone size: many
D gene: NA
V gene: TRBV15
CDR3 DNA: TGTGCCACCAGCAGCCGCCAGGGAAGCACAGATACGCAGTATTTT
CDR3 protein: CATSSRQGSTDTQYF

J gene: TRBJ2-1
clone size: many
D gene: TRBD2
V gene: TRBV6-5
CDR3 DNA: TGTGCCAGCAGTTACGTCGACGCTAGCGGGGTCGATGAGCAGTTCTTC
CDR3 protein: CASSYVDASGVDEQFF

J gene: TRBJ2-2
clone size: NA
D gene: TRBD1
V gene: TRBV7-3
CDR3 DNA: TGTGCCAGCAGCTTCGGGACAGGGTATGCCGGGGAGCTGTTTTTT
CDR3 protein: CASSFGTGYAGELFF

J gene: TRBJ1-5
clone size: many
D gene: NA
V gene: TRBV6-5
CDR3 DNA: TGTGCCAGCAGTTGGGCGGGAGAAAATCAGCCCCAGCATTTT
CDR3 protein: CASSWAGENQPQHF

J gene: TRBJ1-3
clone size: few
D gene: NA
V gene: TRBV4-1
CDR3 DNA: TGCGCCAGCAGCCTATTTTATGGACAGTACCCTGGAAACACCATATATTTT
CDR3 protein: CASSLFYGQYPGNTIYF